This entry lists 4 T cell receptor beta chains sequenced from one sample in a study of blood T cell repertoires in COVID-19. Sequencing was performed with immunoSEQ multiplex PCR; in TCRdb, only in-frame clones are kept and a portion is missing. This table has some 70,000 clones, 80% to 90% appearing once. The specimen was peripheral blood. The origin of the receptors is a woman aged 55-69 years with acute or convalescent COVID-19.

This rearrangement joins TRBV7-8 to TRBJ1-2, with D uncertain. In germline, CDR1 is SGHVS, CDR2 FQNEAQ. CDR3 length: 15 amino acids. V lost 4 bases and J lost 8, with 20 bases in between. CDR3 DNA sequence: TGTGCCAGCAGCTACCAAATCCGGCAACCGGGGGGCTACACCTTC. It codes for CASSYQIRQPGGYTF. The complete variable domain, with remaining parts taken from reference TRBV7-8 and TRBJ1-2, reads GAGVSQSPRYKVAKRGQDVALRCDPISGHVSLFWYQQALGQGPEFLTYFQNEAQLDKSGLPSDRFFAERPEGSVSTLKIQRTQQEDSAVYLCASSYQIRQPGGYTFGSGTRLTVV.

The rearrangement joins TRBV6-5 to TRBJ2-2, with D uncertain. V lost 11 bases and J 0 bases, leaving 16 bases between the germline ends. This CDR3 contains 15 residues. CDR1 MNHEY and CDR2 SVGAGI come from the germline V gene. This chain's CDR3 is CAAASTNPNTGELFF. The CDR3 DNA reads TGTGCCGCAGCGTCTACGAATCCGAACACCGGGGAGCTGTTTTTT.

The J gene is TRBJ1-4, the V gene TRBV5-6; TRBD1 is a possible D gene (6 bases). CDR3 size: 15 residues. From germline, CDR1 is SGHDT and CDR2 YYEEEE. The ends were cut back, 4 bases at V and 4 bases at J, with 14 bases in the middle. The CDR3 DNA is TGTGCCAGCAGCCAAGTACAGGGCCTTAATGAAAAACTGTTTTTT. The encoded protein is CASSQVQGLNEKLFF.

The V gene is TRBV5-4, the J gene TRBJ1-2; maybe TRBD1 (6 bases). V lost 3 bases and J lost 4, with 16 bases in between. The germline gives CDR1 SGHNT, CDR2 YYREEE (reference sequence). The length of the CDR3 is 15 residues. CDR3 nucleotides: TGTGCCAGCAGCTACGCGATGGGGGCGGTCTATGGCTACACCTTC. Protein sequence: CASSYAMGAVYGYTF.